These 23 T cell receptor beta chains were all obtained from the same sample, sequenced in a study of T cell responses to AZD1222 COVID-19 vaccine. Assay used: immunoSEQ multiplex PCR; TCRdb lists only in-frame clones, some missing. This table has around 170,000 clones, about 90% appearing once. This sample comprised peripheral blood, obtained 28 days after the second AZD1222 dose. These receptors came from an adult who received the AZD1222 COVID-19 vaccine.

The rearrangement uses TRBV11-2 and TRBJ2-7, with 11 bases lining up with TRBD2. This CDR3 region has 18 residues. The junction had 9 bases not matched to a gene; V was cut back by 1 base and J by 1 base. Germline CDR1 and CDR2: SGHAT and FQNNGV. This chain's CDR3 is CASSLVIGLAGGSYEQYF. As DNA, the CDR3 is TGTGCCAGCAGCTTAGTGATCGGGCTAGCGGGAGGATCCTACGAGCAGTACTTC.

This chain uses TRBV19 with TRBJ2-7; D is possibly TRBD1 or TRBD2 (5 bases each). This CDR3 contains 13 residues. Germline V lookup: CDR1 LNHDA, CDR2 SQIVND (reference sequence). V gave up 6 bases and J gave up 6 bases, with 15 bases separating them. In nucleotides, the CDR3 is TGTGCCAGTAGACCTCAGGGTGGGGGCGAGCAGTACTTC. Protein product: CASRPQGGGEQYF. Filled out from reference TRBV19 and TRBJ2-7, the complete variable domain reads DGGITQSPKYLFRKEGQNVTLSCEQNLNHDAMYWYRQDPGQGLRLIYYSQIVNDFQKGDIAEGYSVSREKKESFPLTVTSAQKNPTAFYLCASRPQGGGEQYFGPGTRLTVT.

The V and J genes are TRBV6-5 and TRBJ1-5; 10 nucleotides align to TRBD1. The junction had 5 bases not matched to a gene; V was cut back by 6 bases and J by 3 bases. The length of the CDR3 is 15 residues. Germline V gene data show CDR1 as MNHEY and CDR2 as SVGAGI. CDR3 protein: CASSGDRGPNQPQHF. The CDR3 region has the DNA TGTGCCAGCAGCGGAGACAGGGGGCCCAATCAGCCCCAGCATTTT.

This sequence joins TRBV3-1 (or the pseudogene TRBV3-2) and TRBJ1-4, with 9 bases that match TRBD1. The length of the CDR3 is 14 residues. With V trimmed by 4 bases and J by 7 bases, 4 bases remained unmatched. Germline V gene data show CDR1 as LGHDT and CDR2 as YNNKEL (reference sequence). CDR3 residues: CASSPGQGAEKLFF. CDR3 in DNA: TGTGCCAGCAGCCCGGGACAGGGAGCTGAAAAACTGTTTTTT.

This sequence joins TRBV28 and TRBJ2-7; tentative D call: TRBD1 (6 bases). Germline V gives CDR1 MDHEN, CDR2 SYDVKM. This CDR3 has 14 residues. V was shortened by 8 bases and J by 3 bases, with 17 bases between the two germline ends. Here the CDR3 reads CASRKRGNYYEQYF. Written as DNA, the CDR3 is TGTGCCAGCCGTAAAAGGGGGAACTACTACGAGCAGTACTTC.

CDR3: CASSAGISSTEAFF. The CDR3 coding sequence is TGTGCCAGCAGCGCAGGAATAAGTAGCACTGAAGCTTTCTTT. The J gene is TRBJ1-1, the V gene TRBV9; D unresolved. The V gene's germline CDR1 is SGDLS and CDR2 YYNGEE. The CDR3 is 14 amino acids. Trimming pared 3 bases from V and 4 bases from J, leaving 13 bases between.

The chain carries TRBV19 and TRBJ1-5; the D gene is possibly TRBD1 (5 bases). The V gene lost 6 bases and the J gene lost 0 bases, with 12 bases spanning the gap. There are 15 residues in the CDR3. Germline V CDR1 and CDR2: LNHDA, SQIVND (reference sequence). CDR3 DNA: TGTGCCAGTAGGGATACAGGAAATAGCAATCAGCCCCAGCATTTT. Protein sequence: CASRDTGNSNQPQHF. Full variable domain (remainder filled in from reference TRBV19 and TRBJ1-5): DGGITQSPKYLFRKEGQNVTLSCEQNLNHDAMYWYRQDPGQGLRLIYYSQIVNDFQKGDIAEGYSVSREKKESFPLTVTSAQKNPTAFYLCASRDTGNSNQPQHFGDGTRLSIL.

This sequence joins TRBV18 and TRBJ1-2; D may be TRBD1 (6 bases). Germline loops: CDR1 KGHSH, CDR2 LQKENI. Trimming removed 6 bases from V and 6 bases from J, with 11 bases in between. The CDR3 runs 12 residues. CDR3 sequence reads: CASSLDRNGYTF. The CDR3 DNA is TGTGCCAGCTCTCTCGACAGGAATGGCTACACCTTC.

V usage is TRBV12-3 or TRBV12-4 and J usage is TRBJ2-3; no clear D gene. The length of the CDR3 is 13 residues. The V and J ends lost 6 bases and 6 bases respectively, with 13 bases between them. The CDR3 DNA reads TGTGCCAGCAGGACGTCCGCCGCGGATACGCAGTATTTT. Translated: CASRTSAADTQYF.

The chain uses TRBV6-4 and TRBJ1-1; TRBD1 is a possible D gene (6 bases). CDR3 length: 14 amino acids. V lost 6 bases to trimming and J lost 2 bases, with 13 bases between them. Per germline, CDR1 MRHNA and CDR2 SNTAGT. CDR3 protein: CASRRGGTNTEAFF. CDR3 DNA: TGTGCCAGCAGGAGAGGCGGGACAAACACTGAAGCTTTCTTT.

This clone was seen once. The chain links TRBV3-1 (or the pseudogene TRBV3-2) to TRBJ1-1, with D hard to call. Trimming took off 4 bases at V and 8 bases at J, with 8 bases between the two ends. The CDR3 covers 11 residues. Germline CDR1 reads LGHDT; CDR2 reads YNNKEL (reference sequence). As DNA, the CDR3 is TGTGCCAGCAGCCGGCGAGGGGAAGCTTTCTTT. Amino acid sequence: CASSRRGEAFF.

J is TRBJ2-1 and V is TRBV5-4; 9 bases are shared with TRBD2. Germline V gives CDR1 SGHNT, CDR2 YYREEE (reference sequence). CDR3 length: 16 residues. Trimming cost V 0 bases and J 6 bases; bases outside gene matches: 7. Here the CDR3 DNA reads TGTGCCAGCAGCTTGGCCGCGGGAGGGGTCGGCAATGAGCAGTTCTTC. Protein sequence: CASSLAAGGVGNEQFF.

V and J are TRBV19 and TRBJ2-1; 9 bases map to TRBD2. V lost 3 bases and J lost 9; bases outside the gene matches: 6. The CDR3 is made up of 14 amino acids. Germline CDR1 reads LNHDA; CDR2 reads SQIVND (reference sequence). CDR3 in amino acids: CASSISGGRGEQFF. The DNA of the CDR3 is TGTGCCAGTAGTATTAGCGGGGGCAGGGGTGAGCAGTTCTTC.

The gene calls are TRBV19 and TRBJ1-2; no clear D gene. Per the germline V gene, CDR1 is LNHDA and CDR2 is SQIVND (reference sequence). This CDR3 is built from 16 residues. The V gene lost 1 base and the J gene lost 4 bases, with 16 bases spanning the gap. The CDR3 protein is CASSIGKLGPVYGYTF. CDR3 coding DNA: TGTGCCAGTAGTATAGGAAAATTGGGCCCCGTCTATGGCTACACCTTC.

CDR3 coding DNA: TGTGCCAGCAGCCATCAGGGCGAGCAGTACTTC. Translating it yields CASSHQGEQYF. The rearrangement links TRBV11-3 to TRBJ2-7; tentative D call: TRBD1 (5 bases). Trimming pared 5 bases from V and 6 bases from J, leaving 8 bases between. Germline values: CDR1 SGHNT, CDR2 YENEEA. The length of the CDR3 is 11 residues.

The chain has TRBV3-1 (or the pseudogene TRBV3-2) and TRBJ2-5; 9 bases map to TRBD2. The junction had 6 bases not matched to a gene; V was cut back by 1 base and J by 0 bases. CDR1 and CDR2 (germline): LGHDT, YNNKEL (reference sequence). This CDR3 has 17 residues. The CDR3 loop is CASSQGEAGGHQETQYF. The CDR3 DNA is TGTGCCAGCAGCCAAGGGGAAGCGGGGGGCCACCAAGAGACCCAGTACTTC.

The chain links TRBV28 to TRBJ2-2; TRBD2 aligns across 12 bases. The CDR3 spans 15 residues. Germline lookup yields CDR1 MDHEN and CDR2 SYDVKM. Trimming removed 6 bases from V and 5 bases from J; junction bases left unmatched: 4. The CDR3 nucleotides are TGTGCCAGCAGCAACACTAGCGGGAGGACCGGGGAGCTGTTTTTT. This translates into CASSNTSGRTGELFF.

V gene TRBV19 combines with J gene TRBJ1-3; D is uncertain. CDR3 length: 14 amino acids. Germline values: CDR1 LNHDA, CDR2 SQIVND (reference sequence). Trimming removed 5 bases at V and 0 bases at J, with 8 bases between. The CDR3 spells CASSADFSGNTIYF. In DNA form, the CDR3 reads TGTGCCAGTAGTGCGGATTTCTCTGGAAACACCATATATTTT.

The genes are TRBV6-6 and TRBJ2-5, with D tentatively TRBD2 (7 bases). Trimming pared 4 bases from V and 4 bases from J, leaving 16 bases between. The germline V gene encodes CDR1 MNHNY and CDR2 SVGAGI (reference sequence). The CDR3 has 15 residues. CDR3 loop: CASSSKGGGRETQYF. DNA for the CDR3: TGTGCCAGCAGTTCAAAAGGGGGGGGGCGAGAGACCCAGTACTTC.

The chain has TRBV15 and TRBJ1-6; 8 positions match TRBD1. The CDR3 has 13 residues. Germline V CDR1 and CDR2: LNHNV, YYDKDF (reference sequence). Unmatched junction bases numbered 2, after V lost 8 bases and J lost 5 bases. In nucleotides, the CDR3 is TGTGCCACCGGGGGACAGGATAATTCACCCCTCCACTTT. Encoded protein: CATGGQDNSPLHF.

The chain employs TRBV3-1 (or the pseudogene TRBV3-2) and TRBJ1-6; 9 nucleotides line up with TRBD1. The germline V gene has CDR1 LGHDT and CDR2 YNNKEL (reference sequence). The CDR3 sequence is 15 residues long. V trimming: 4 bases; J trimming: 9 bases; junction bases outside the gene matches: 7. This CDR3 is CASSPSTGGGSPLHF. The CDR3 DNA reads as TGTGCCAGCAGCCCCTCGACAGGGGGAGGTTCACCCCTCCACTTT.

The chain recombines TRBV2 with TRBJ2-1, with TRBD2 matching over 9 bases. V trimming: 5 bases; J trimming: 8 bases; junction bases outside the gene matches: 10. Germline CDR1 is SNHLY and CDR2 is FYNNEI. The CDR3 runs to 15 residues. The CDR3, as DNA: TGTGCCAGCAGTCCCCTAGCGGGGTATGGAGATGAGCAGTTCTTC. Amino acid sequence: CASSPLAGYGDEQFF.

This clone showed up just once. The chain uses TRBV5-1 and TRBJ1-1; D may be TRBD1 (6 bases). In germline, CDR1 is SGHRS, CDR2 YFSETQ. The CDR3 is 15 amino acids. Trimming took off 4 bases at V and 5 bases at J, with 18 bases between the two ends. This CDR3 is CASSPLRGAPTEAFF. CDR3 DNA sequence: TGCGCCAGCAGCCCCCTGAGGGGGGCGCCTACTGAAGCTTTCTTT.